Listed here are 16 T cell receptor beta chains from one sample, sequenced in a study of T cell repertoires in cytomegalovirus infection. These receptors have no identified antigens. TCRdb re-derived calls from the reads in MiXCR, one entry per CDR3 protein. The table records around 100,000 distinct CDR3 sequences, roughly 39% of them present only once. The starting material was CD8+ T cells from cultured PBMCs, obtained from culture after CMV antigen stimulation. The receptor source for this set is a human donor in good health (CMV status not recorded). Some clones in this sample may be carry-over from other donors' samples.

A word on this clonotype: A much larger clone lies a single base off, so this may be a read error. The rearrangement uses TRBV7-9 and TRBJ1-4, with 8 nucleotides matching TRBD1. The CDR3 is 15 amino acids. Germline lookup yields CDR1 SEHNR and CDR2 FQNEAQ (reference sequence). Germline trimming cut 10 bases from V and 7 bases from J; bases unmatched to any gene: 14. The CDR3 bases are TGTGCCAACACACAACGGGGGACAGGTGGTGAAAAACTGTTTTTT. Translation gives CANTQRGTGGEKLFF.

This clonotype was counted a single time. The chain joins TRBV6-5 to TRBJ1-1; tentative D call: TRBD1 (6 bases). Trimming left V 2 bases short and J 5 bases short, with 12 bases between. The CDR3 is 14 residues long. Looked up from germline, CDR1 is MNHEY and CDR2 is SVGAGI. The CDR3 spells CASSYVRGGTEAFF. The CDR3 nucleotides are TGTGCCAGCAGTTACGTCAGGGGTGGAACTGAAGCTTTCTTT.

V and J are TRBV2 and TRBJ1-1; the D gene is possibly TRBD1 (6 bases). Germline V CDR1 and CDR2: SNHLY, FYNNEI. There are 12 residues in the CDR3. The ends were cut back, 6 bases at V and 8 bases at J, with 13 bases in the middle. CDR3 amino acids: CASREGGPEAFF. CDR3 DNA sequence: TGTGCCAGCAGGGAGGGGGGTCCCGAAGCTTTCTTT. The variable domain in full, completed from reference TRBV2 and TRBJ1-1, reads EPEVTQTPSHQVTQMGQEVILRCVPISNHLYFYWYRQILGQKVEFLVSFYNNEISEKSEIFDDQFSVERPDGSNFTLKIRSTKLEDSAMYFCASREGGPEAFFGQGTRLTVV.

The chain uses TRBV19 and TRBJ2-2, with unresolved D. Trimming pared 2 bases from V and 2 bases from J, leaving 9 bases between. The CDR3 runs to 15 residues. CDR1 and CDR2 (germline): LNHDA, SQIVND (reference sequence). The DNA for the CDR3 is TGTGCCAGTAGTATATACAGTATTAACACCGGGGAGCTGTTTTTT. This translates into CASSIYSINTGELFF. Filled out from reference TRBV19 and TRBJ2-2, the complete variable domain reads DGGITQSPKYLFRKEGQNVTLSCEQNLNHDAMYWYRQDPGQGLRLIYYSQIVNDFQKGDIAEGYSVSREKKESFPLTVTSAQKNPTAFYLCASSIYSINTGELFFGEGSRLTVL.

V gene TRBV7-3 combines with J gene TRBJ2-1; D ambiguous. The CDR3 spans 13 residues. Trimming took 1 base from V and 5 from J, leaving 6 bases between them. In germline, CDR1 is SGHTA, CDR2 FQGTGA. This chain's CDR3 is CASSLNRDNEQFF. The CDR3, as DNA: TGTGCCAGCAGCTTAAATCGGGACAATGAGCAGTTCTTC.

The chain uses TRBV19 and TRBJ1-2; the D gene is possibly TRBD1 (6 bases). CDR1 LNHDA and CDR2 SQIVND come from the germline V gene (reference sequence). There are 15 residues in the CDR3. The V gene lost 9 bases and the J gene lost 2 bases, with 19 bases spanning the gap. CDR3 nucleotides: TGTGCCAGCCTTGGGAAGGCGGACAGAAACTATGGCTACACCTTC. Translating it yields CASLGKADRNYGYTF.

This rearrangement joins TRBV2 to TRBJ2-5; the D is unclear. V was trimmed by 10 bases and J by 2 bases, leaving 11 bases between them. Per the germline V gene, CDR1 is SNHLY and CDR2 is FYNNEI. CDR3 length: 12 amino acids. The chain's CDR3 is CATKGYQETQYF. The CDR3 DNA follows: TGTGCCACCAAGGGCTATCAAGAGACCCAGTACTTC.

The J gene is TRBJ1-6, the V gene TRBV4-1; 7 bases align to TRBD1. With 4 bases clipped from V and 5 bases from J, the junction kept 5 bases outside the gene matches. The germline V gene has CDR1 MGHRA and CDR2 YSYEKL. CDR3 length: 15 amino acids. CDR3 in DNA: TGCGCCAGCAGCCTTGCGGACAGGAATAATTCACCCCTCCACTTT. Its protein is CASSLADRNNSPLHF.

The V and J genes are TRBV12-3 or TRBV12-4 and TRBJ1-2, with TRBD1 matching 7 bases. V shed 7 bases and J 3 bases; nucleotides not matched to a gene: 5. The CDR3 spans 13 residues. CDR3 bases: TGTGCCAGCACCACAGGGGAGGACTATGGCTACACCTTC. It is translated as CASTTGEDYGYTF.

The chain links TRBV19 to TRBJ1-3, with D unresolved. The CDR3 is 14 amino acids. V was clipped by 5 bases and J by 2 bases, with 10 bases between them. CDR1 and CDR2 from the germline V gene are LNHDA and SQIVND (reference sequence). The CDR3 region has the DNA TGTGCCAGTAGTTGGACTTTGGCTGGAAACACCATATATTTT. Its translation is CASSWTLAGNTIYF.

On this clonotype itself: The junction differs from germline at one of its ends, possibly a read error. The V and J genes are TRBV19 and TRBJ1-4; D ambiguous. This CDR3 has 15 amino acids. Germline V gene lookup returns CDR1 LNHDA and CDR2 SQIVND (reference sequence). The CDR3 loop reads CASSLWTATNEILFF. The DNA for the CDR3 is TGTGCCAGTAGTCTTTGGACGGCAACTAATGAAATACTGTTTTTT.

The V gene is TRBV12-5, the J gene TRBJ1-1; D gene unclear. Germline V gene data show CDR1 as LGHNT and CDR2 as FRNRAP. This CDR3 has 14 amino acids. Trimming left V 3 bases short and J 4 bases short, with 12 bases between. This chain's CDR3 is CASGLSLVLTEAFF. The DNA for the CDR3 is TGTGCTAGTGGTTTATCTTTAGTCCTCACTGAAGCTTTCTTT.

V gene TRBV12-3 or TRBV12-4 combines with J gene TRBJ2-3; D uncertain. V lost 4 bases, J lost 1 base, and 18 bases lay in between. CDR3 length equals 17 residues. The CDR3 here is CASSSTDKGHGTDTQYF. The CDR3 coding sequence is TGTGCCAGCAGTTCAACCGACAAGGGCCATGGCACAGATACGCAGTATTTT.

The chain carries TRBV6-2 or TRBV6-3 and TRBJ2-2; no reliable D call. V was cut by 0 bases and J by 4 bases, with 6 bases left in between. The germline CDR1 and CDR2 sequences are MNHEY and SVGEGT. CDR3 length: 14 amino acids. The CDR3 reads CASSYSTPTGELFF. The DNA of the CDR3 is TGTGCCAGCAGTTACTCGACTCCCACCGGGGAGCTGTTTTTT.

The chain combines TRBV7-2 with TRBJ1-1; tentatively, D is TRBD1 (6 bases). There are 14 residues in the CDR3. The germline gives CDR1 SGHTA, CDR2 FQGNSA. The V end lost 1 base, the J end lost 4 bases, and 10 bases lay between the germline ends. The CDR3 here is CASSLVGGPTEAFF. The CDR3 DNA reads TGTGCCAGCAGCTTAGTAGGGGGGCCCACTGAAGCTTTCTTT.

The chain uses TRBV7-8 and TRBJ1-6; possibly TRBD1 for D (6 bases). Looked up from germline, CDR1 is SGHVS and CDR2 is FQNEAQ. V lost 1 base, J lost 10 bases, and 17 bases lay in between. The CDR3 consists of 16 residues. CDR3 residues: CASSLDYRALGSPLHF. The CDR3 DNA follows: TGTGCCAGCAGCTTAGACTACAGGGCCTTGGGATCACCCCTCCACTTT.